These 27 T cell receptor beta chains share one sample of origin, sequenced in a study of T cells in Graves' hyperthyroidism and ophthalmopathy. RNA transcripts were the template for amplifying TCR beta CDR3 regions. HTBI primers were employed in a first-round RT-PCR of the TCR CDR3. A single record per CDR3 protein comes from TCRdb applying MiXCR to the multiplex PCR reads. The table records some 530,000 distinct CDR3 sequences, less than 25% of them present only once. Sequencing was performed on blood. The receptors come from a woman aged 70-85 years with Graves' ophthalmopathy.

This clonotype occurred many times. V and J are TRBV3-1 and TRBJ2-1; D remains ambiguous. The V end was cut by 0 bases, the J end by 4 bases, with 7 bases between. Per germline, CDR1 LGHDT and CDR2 YNNKEL (reference sequence). The CDR3 consists of 14 residues. The CDR3 coding sequence is TGTGCCAGCAGCCAAGAAACGGAATACAATGAGCAGTTCTTC. Its protein is CASSQETEYNEQFF.

This clonotype was found a few times. CDR3 coding DNA: TGTGCCAGCAGCATCGGGGGCGGCCATAATTCACCCCTCCACTTT. Encoded protein: CASSIGGGHNSPLHF. This chain links TRBV7-2 with TRBJ1-6, with D possibly matching TRBD1 (6 bases). Per the germline V gene, CDR1 is SGHTA and CDR2 is FQGNSA. The V end lost 5 bases, the J end lost 5 bases, and 13 bases lay between the germline ends. The CDR3 has 15 residues.

A few counts support this clonotype. This sequence joins TRBV3-1 and TRBJ1-1; D is unresolved. V was trimmed by 4 bases and J by 1 base, leaving 10 bases between them. The CDR3 consists of 14 residues. The V gene's germline CDR1 is LGHDT and CDR2 YNNKEL (reference sequence). The CDR3 bases are TGTGCCAGCAGCCCCATTTCCACGAACACTGAAGCTTTCTTT. This sequence encodes CASSPISTNTEAFF.

As DNA, the CDR3 is TGTGCCAGCAGCCGGGGACTAGCGGAAGAGACCCAGTACTTC. Amino acids: CASSRGLAEETQYF. This rearrangement joins TRBV7-8 to TRBJ2-5, with 11 bases identical to TRBD2. The CDR3 runs 14 residues. The trim removed 5 bases at V and 3 bases at J, leaving 2 bases unmatched. The germline gives CDR1 SGHVS, CDR2 FQNEAQ.

This clonotype was found a few times. The rearrangement uses TRBV30 and TRBJ1-1; D is unresolved. With 4 bases removed from V and 1 base from J, the gap between germline ends came to 13 bases. CDR3 length equals 14 residues. Germline CDR1 reads GTSNPN; CDR2 reads SVGIG (reference sequence). The CDR3 nucleotides are TGTGCCTGGAATGGGGTTCTCTCGAACACTGAAGCTTTCTTT. Its translation: CAWNGVLSNTEAFF.

This clonotype was recorded at least ten times. The V gene is TRBV20-1, the J gene TRBJ1-1, with 9 positions matching TRBD1. The CDR3 consists of 14 residues. From germline, CDR1 is DFQATT and CDR2 SNEGSKA (reference sequence). With 4 bases clipped from V and 3 bases from J, the junction kept 6 bases outside the gene matches. CDR3 sequence (DNA): TGCAGTGCTAAACAGGGGGCGCGTGACACTGAAGCTTTCTTT. It encodes CSAKQGARDTEAFF.

The chain employs TRBV7-9 and TRBJ2-7, with D perhaps matching TRBD1 (6 bases). The CDR3 runs to 14 residues. Deletions cut 5 bases from V and 0 bases from J, with 11 bases between. Germline values: CDR1 SEHNR, CDR2 FQNEAQ (reference sequence). CDR3 amino acids: CASSRRTDSYEQYF. CDR3 nucleotides: TGTGCCAGCAGCCGCCGGACAGACTCCTACGAGCAGTACTTC.

The chain recombines TRBV12-3 or TRBV12-4 with TRBJ2-5, with D possibly TRBD2 on 5 matching bases. Trimming cost V 5 bases and J 5 bases, with 12 bases left between them. The length of the CDR3 is 13 residues. CDR3 region: CASSRLSRETQYF. The DNA of the CDR3 is TGTGCCAGCAGTAGACTATCCCGGGAGACCCAGTACTTC.

The gene calls are TRBV6-1 and TRBJ2-7, with 9 nucleotides matching TRBD1. With 6 bases clipped from V and 2 bases from J, the junction kept 8 bases outside the gene matches. Germline V CDR1 and CDR2: MNHNS, SASEGT. The CDR3 contains 15 residues. The CDR3 bases are TGTGCCAGCAGAAAACTGCGGACAGGGGCCTACGAGCAGTACTTC. It encodes CASRKLRTGAYEQYF.

In its sample, this clonotype was seen many times. The CDR3 nucleotides are TGTGCCAGCAGCTTACTTCCGAACACTGAAGCTTTCTTT. It is translated as CASSLLPNTEAFF. V and J are TRBV7-2 and TRBJ1-1; D not certain. V lost 2 bases and J 1 base, leaving 5 bases between the germline ends. The CDR3 runs 13 residues. CDR1 and CDR2 from the germline V gene are SGHTA and FQGNSA.

Ten or more counts support this clonotype. The chain recombines TRBV28 with TRBJ1-2, with 11 bases lining up with TRBD1. V shed 5 bases, J shed 3 bases, and the junction held 8 bases outside the gene matches. Per the germline V gene, CDR1 is MDHEN and CDR2 is SYDVKM. The CDR3 is 16 residues long. In nucleotides, the CDR3 is TGTGCCAGCAGTCTATTGCCGGGACAGGGGGACTATGGCTACACCTTC. Its protein is CASSLLPGQGDYGYTF.

This clonotype was detected many times. The chain combines TRBV27 with TRBJ1-1; perhaps TRBD1 as D (6 bases). The ends were cut back, 7 bases at V and 0 bases at J, with 24 bases in the middle. In germline, CDR1 is MNHEY, CDR2 SMNVEV (reference sequence). CDR3 length equals 18 residues. CDR3 nucleotide sequence: TGTGCCAGCACCCTTACCGGCCGGCAGGGGTCCATGAACACTGAAGCTTTCTTT. Translating gives CASTLTGRQGSMNTEAFF.

The gene calls are TRBV2 and TRBJ2-4, with D uncertain. Germline assignment: CDR1 SNHLY and CDR2 FYNNEI. The CDR3 contains 17 residues. V was trimmed by 10 bases and J by 2 bases, leaving 24 bases between them. The DNA of the CDR3 is TGTGCCACCAAGGGCACATGGCTAGAAACACCCAAAAACATTCAGTACTTC. Its protein product is CATKGTWLETPKNIQYF. The full variable domain, its missing parts supplied by reference TRBV2 and TRBJ2-4, is EPEVTQTPSHQVTQMGQEVILRCVPISNHLYFYWYRQILGQKVEFLVSFYNNEISEKSEIFDDQFSVERPDGSNFTLKIRSTKLEDSAMYFCATKGTWLETPKNIQYFGAGTRLSVL.

This sequence joins TRBV5-1 and TRBJ2-1, with 11 bases identical to TRBD1. Germline values: CDR1 SGHRS, CDR2 YFSETQ. The CDR3 consists of 15 residues. The V gene end was trimmed by 4 bases and the J gene end by 7 bases; junction bases not matched to a gene: 7. CDR3 region: CASSPDRGRKNEQFF. Here the CDR3 DNA reads TGCGCCAGCAGCCCGGACAGGGGGCGAAAGAATGAGCAGTTCTTC.

This clonotype was counted only a few times. CDR3 protein: CASTDGGVGNTIYF. For the CDR3, the DNA is TGTGCCAGTACCGACGGAGGGGTTGGAAACACCATATATTTT. The chain recombines TRBV19 with TRBJ1-3; maybe TRBD1 (5 bases). V gave up 7 bases and J gave up 3 bases, with 13 bases separating them. Germline-derived CDR1 and CDR2 are LNHDA and SQIVND (reference sequence). CDR3 length: 14 residues. Based on the CDR3 plus reference TRBV19 and TRBJ1-3, the full variable domain is DGGITQSPKYLFRKEGQNVTLSCEQNLNHDAMYWYRQDPGQGLRLIYYSQIVNDFQKGDIAEGYSVSREKKESFPLTVTSAQKNPTAFYLCASTDGGVGNTIYFGEGSWLTVV.

This clonotype was seen repeatedly, ten times or more. This chain uses TRBV2 with TRBJ1-5, with D tentatively TRBD1 (5 bases). CDR1 is SNHLY and CDR2 is FYNNEI in the germline V gene. Deletions cut 3 bases from V and 9 bases from J, with 12 bases between. The CDR3 sequence is 13 residues long. The CDR3 bases are TGTGCCAGCAGTGAGACCAGGGAATCGCCCCAGCATTTT. Encoded protein: CASSETRESPQHF.

The V call is TRBV9, the J call TRBJ2-3; D is ambiguous. This CDR3 is built from 12 residues. The germline gives CDR1 SGDLS, CDR2 YYNGEE. V was clipped by 3 bases and J by 5 bases, with 7 bases between them. CDR3 amino acids: CASSGREDTQYF. In nucleotides, the CDR3 is TGTGCCAGCAGCGGGAGAGAAGATACGCAGTATTTT.

This clonotype was seen a handful of times. V is TRBV11-2 and J is TRBJ1-5, with 10 bases matching TRBD1. The CDR3 runs 16 residues. Unmatched junction bases numbered 9, after V lost 5 bases and J lost 5 bases. Germline CDR1 and CDR2: SGHAT and FQNNGV. The CDR3 bases are TGTGCCAGCAGCCTCCGGGACAGGGGAAAGGATCAGCCCCAGCATTTT. Its protein product is CASSLRDRGKDQPQHF. The complete variable domain, with remaining parts taken from reference TRBV11-2 and TRBJ1-5, reads EAGVAQSPRYKIIEKRQSVAFWCNPISGHATLYWYQQILGQGPKLLIQFQNNGVVDDSQLPKDRFSAERLKGVDSTLKIQPAKLEDSAVYLCASSLRDRGKDQPQHFGDGTRLSIL.

This clonotype was picked up a small number of times. The chain has TRBV7-3 and TRBJ1-2, with D hard to call. Per the germline V gene, CDR1 is SGHTA and CDR2 is FQGTGA. There are 13 residues in the CDR3. Trimming pared 4 bases from V and 8 bases from J, leaving 14 bases between. In nucleotides, the CDR3 is TGTGCCAGCAGCTCCGGACCCGGGAAGGGCTACACCTTC. Translated: CASSSGPGKGYTF.

The gene calls are TRBV20-1 and TRBJ2-5; D may match TRBD1 or TRBD2 (5 bases each). V shed 3 bases and J shed 3 bases, with 14 bases lying between them. Germline V gene lookup returns CDR1 DFQATT and CDR2 SNEGSKA (reference sequence). The CDR3 length is 14 residues. DNA of the CDR3: TGCAGTGCTAGGAGGGGACGTCCAAAAGAGACCCAGTACTTC. As protein: CSARRGRPKETQYF.

The genes are TRBV5-1 and TRBJ2-6; TRBD1 aligns across 12 bases. The CDR3 extends over 19 amino acids. Trimming took 2 bases from V and 1 from J; bases not matched to a gene: 7. The germline CDR1 and CDR2 sequences are SGHRS and YFSETQ. DNA for the CDR3: TGCGCCAGCAGCTTTACGGGACAGGGGGCTCCTTCTGGGGCCAACGTCCTGACTTTC. Translating gives CASSFTGQGAPSGANVLTF.

The rearrangement joins TRBV4-3 to TRBJ1-5, with D uncertain. Germline lookup yields CDR1 LGHNA and CDR2 YSLEER. CDR3 size: 15 residues. The ends were cut back, 3 bases at V and 0 bases at J, with 9 bases in the middle. CDR3: CASSQGLGSNQPQHF. In nucleotides, the CDR3 is TGCGCCAGCAGCCAGGGGTTGGGTAGCAATCAGCCCCAGCATTTT.

This clonotype has a single count. A read error may explain this, as a much larger clone is one base away. The V and J genes are TRBV2 and TRBJ1-5, with 10 bases that match TRBD1. Germline V gene lookup returns CDR1 SNHLY and CDR2 FYNNEI. With 2 bases clipped from V and 6 bases from J, the junction kept 4 bases outside the gene matches. This CDR3 spans 15 amino acids. The CDR3 protein is CASSEPTGGFQPQHF. The CDR3 region has the DNA TGTGCCAGCAGTGAACCGACAGGGGGCTTTCAGCCCCAGCATTTT.

This clonotype was recorded a few times. The V gene is TRBV20-1, the J gene TRBJ2-1, with 11 bases identical to TRBD2. The CDR3 contains 14 residues. CDR1 and CDR2 from the germline V gene are DFQATT and SNEGSKA (reference sequence). V gave up 6 bases and J gave up 4 bases; unmatched junction bases: 5. CDR3 loop: CSAGLAGGYNEQFF. The CDR3 DNA follows: TGCAGTGCCGGCCTAGCGGGAGGTTACAATGAGCAGTTCTTC.

In this sample, this clonotype turned up many times. The V call is TRBV11-2, the J call TRBJ2-7; TRBD2 might be the D (5 bases). The CDR3 spans 17 residues. Per germline, CDR1 SGHAT and CDR2 FQNNGV. V lost 6 bases to trimming and J lost 2 bases, with 23 bases between them. CDR3 coding DNA: TGTGCCAGCAGACCGATCCTATCGGCGGGTTTAACCTACGAGCAGTACTTC. It yields the protein CASRPILSAGLTYEQYF. Complete variable domain (other parts from reference TRBV11-2 and TRBJ2-7): EAGVAQSPRYKIIEKRQSVAFWCNPISGHATLYWYQQILGQGPKLLIQFQNNGVVDDSQLPKDRFSAERLKGVDSTLKIQPAKLEDSAVYLCASRPILSAGLTYEQYFGPGTRLTVT.

This clonotype was picked up many times. The chain links TRBV12-3 or TRBV12-4 to TRBJ1-1, with unresolved D. The CDR3 has 14 residues. The V end lost 8 bases, the J end lost 8 bases, and 21 bases lay between the germline ends. The CDR3 DNA sequence: TGTGCCAGCCTCACCCGCGGGGTTTGGTCGGAAGCTTTCTTT. Residues: CASLTRGVWSEAFF.

This clonotype turned up a few times. The chain uses TRBV19 and TRBJ1-6; TRBD1 is a possible D gene (5 bases). The germline V gene encodes CDR1 LNHDA and CDR2 SQIVND (reference sequence). V dropped 7 bases and J dropped 7 bases, with 8 bases sitting between them. The CDR3 length is 12 residues. CDR3 in amino acids: CASKRTNSPLHF. The CDR3 DNA is TGTGCCAGTAAAAGGACAAATTCACCCCTCCACTTT.